Listed below are T cell receptor beta chains from one sample, sequenced in a study of type 1 and type 2 diabetes patients. Each CDR3 protein gets one entry after TCRdb re-called the multiplex PCR reads with MiXCR. The sample carries about 290,000 distinct CDR3 sequences, more than 40% recorded once. Material: peripheral blood mononuclear cells (PBMCs). All receptors come from a man younger than 30 with type 2 diabetes. Each CDR3 is given with its conserved first and last residue. The D gene is left open where the match is weak. Only part of the rows carry a size: once, few, many, or a class if the clone is expanded.

TRBJ2-3,TRBV5-1,-,-,TGCGCCAGCAGCCCAGATATCCCAGGAACAGATACGCAGTATTTT,CASSPDIPGTDTQYF
TRBJ2-7,TRBV19,-,TRBD1,TGTGCCAGTCGTCAGGGGGCCGGTTACGAGCAGTACTTC,CASRQGAGYEQYF
TRBJ2-5,TRBV7-8,few,-,TGTGCCAGCAGCTTGACTAGTCACCAAGAGACCCAGTACTTC,CASSLTSHQETQYF
TRBJ1-2,TRBV4-1,-,-,TGCGCCAGCAGCCAAGAGGCAGGGCAGGAAAACTATGGCTACACCTTC,CASSQEAGQENYGYTF
TRBJ1-1,TRBV6-6,-,-,TGTGCCAGCAGTACAGGGTGGGGGGCGCGGAACACTGAAGCTTTCTTT,CASSTGWGARNTEAFF
TRBJ1-3,TRBV30,-,-,TGTGCCTGGAGTGTAAAGACAAGTGGAAACACCATATATTTT,CAWSVKTSGNTIYF
TRBJ2-7,TRBV5-1,-,-,TGCGCCAGCAGCTTTGGACAGTACGAGCAGTACTTC,CASSFGQYEQYF
TRBJ2-5,TRBV29-1,once,-,TGCAGCGTTGTAGGAGGTCCTGAGGCCCAGTACTTC,CSVVGGPEAQYF
TRBJ2-7,TRBV2,-,-,TGTGCCAGCAGTGAATTAGACTACGAGCAGTACTTC,CASSELDYEQYF
TRBJ2-3,TRBV19,-,-,TGTGCCTCACAGGGAGGGGGCTCAGATACGCAGTATTTT,CASQGGGSDTQYF
TRBJ2-1,TRBV12-5,-,TRBD2,TGTGCTAGTGGTTGGGGGGGACTAGCGGGACGCGGCAATGAGCAGTTCTTC,CASGWGGLAGRGNEQFF
TRBJ2-7,TRBV7-8,-,-,TGTGCCAGCAGTAACCGGGACAACACCTACGAGCAGTACTTC,CASSNRDNTYEQYF
TRBJ2-7,TRBV18,-,-,TGTGCCAGCTCACCACGCGACGGGGGGCTCGACGAGCAGTACTTC,CASSPRDGGLDEQYF
TRBJ1-1,TRBV19,many,-,TGTGCCAGTAGTATCAAGGTAAAGACAAGGAACACTGAAGCTTTCTTT,CASSIKVKTRNTEAFF
TRBJ2-7,TRBV19,many,TRBD1,TGTGCCAGTAGTATATCGGGACAGGGACCCTACGAGCAGTACTTC,CASSISGQGPYEQYF
TRBJ2-7,TRBV20-1,few,-,TGCAGTGCTAGATCCGACGGAGACGAGCAGTACTTC,CSARSDGDEQYF
TRBJ2-1,TRBV7-2,-,TRBD2,TGTGCCAGCAGCTTATCATTGAGCGGGGGGCAGGGTGAGCAGTTCTTC,CASSLSLSGGQGEQFF
TRBJ1-2,TRBV7-8,once,-,TGTGCCAGCAGCTTAGATAACGGGCCGTACAATGGCTACACCTTC,CASSLDNGPYNGYTF
TRBJ1-2,TRBV19,few,-,TGTGCCAGTAGTACCGTGGGCAGCTCCCTCGATGGCTACACCTTC,CASSTVGSSLDGYTF
TRBJ1-6,TRBV2,-,TRBD1,TGTGCCAGCGGGTACAGGGGGCTTAATTCACCCCTCCACTTT,CASGYRGLNSPLHF
TRBJ2-2,TRBV6-2/TRBV6-3,few,-,TGTGCCGTACGAGCAGGGCGGCACACCGGGGAGCTGTTTTTT,CAVRAGRHTGELFF
TRBJ2-1,TRBV12-5,-,-,TGTGCTAGTGGTTTGTCGCGCTCCTACAATGAGCAGTTCTTC,CASGLSRSYNEQFF
TRBJ2-7,TRBV7-8,-,-,TGTGCCAGTAGTATGGAGACAGCGACCGAGCAGTACTTC,CASSMETATEQYF
TRBJ1-1,TRBV18,-,TRBD1,TGTGCCAGCTCACCGAGGGACAGGGTGAACGCTGAAGCTTTCTTT,CASSPRDRVNAEAFF
TRBJ2-7,TRBV7-7,few,-,TGTGCCGTACGAACGGCCCCGGGCGAGCAGTACTTC,CAVRTAPGEQYF
TRBJ2-7,TRBV7-2,-,-,TGTGCCAGCAGCTTTCTAGGTCGAGAGCAGTACTTC,CASSFLGREQYF
TRBJ2-6,TRBV20-1,-,-,TGCAGTGCTAGGCGAACGGGGGCCAACGTCCTGACTTTC,CSARRTGANVLTF
TRBJ1-1,TRBV6-6,-,TRBD1,TGTGCCAGCATCAACAGAGAGGGGGCGCGGATGAGTGAAGCTTTCTTT,CASINREGARMSEAFF
TRBJ2-7,TRBV7-9,-,TRBD2,TGTGCCAGCAGCACGACTAGCGGGAGGCATCGCTACGAGCAGTACTTC,CASSTTSGRHRYEQYF
TRBJ2-7,TRBV24-1,-,-,TGTGCCACCAGTCTCGGAAGTGGCCTGTACTTC,CATSLGSGLYF
TRBJ1-1,TRBV7-6,-,-,TGTGCCAGCAGCTTAGAACCGGGGCTGAACACTGAAGCTTTCTTT,CASSLEPGLNTEAFF
TRBJ2-1,TRBV11-2,few,TRBD2,TGTGCCAGCAGCTTAGATGTGCCTAGCGGGGGGGCGCATGAGCAGTTCTTC,CASSLDVPSGGAHEQFF
TRBJ2-3,TRBV25-1,many,TRBD2,TGTGCCAGCAGTGATGAGCGGGAGGACACAGATACGCAGTATTTT,CASSDEREDTDTQYF
TRBJ2-3,TRBV20-1,-,-,TGCAGTGCTAGTATTATGGACGCCACAGATACGCAGTATTTT,CSASIMDATDTQYF
TRBJ1-5,TRBV19,-,-,TGTGCCAGTAGTATGGGGGTTTATCAGCCCCAGCATTTT,CASSMGVYQPQHF